This is a list of T cell receptor beta chains from one sample in a study of tissue T cells after allogeneic stem cell transplantation. Generated by immunoSEQ multiplex PCR, the TCRdb table keeps only in-frame clones and is missing some. The sample includes about 26,000 clones, around 90% of them seen just once. The sequenced sample was blood, obtained before transplantation. Receptor source: a male donor older than 55 who later had graft-versus-host disease after an allogeneic stem cell transplant. Each CDR3 is given with its conserved first and last residue. The D gene is left open where the match is weak.

j_gene: TRBJ2-2; v_gene: TRBV21-1; d_gene: NA; CDR3aa: CASIRTSSEAGELFF
j_gene: TRBJ2-3; v_gene: TRBV21-1; d_gene: NA; CDR3aa: CASSKENPAFADTQYF
j_gene: TRBJ2-5; v_gene: TRBV6-2/TRBV6-3; d_gene: NA; CDR3aa: CASSYTLFGVEYF
j_gene: TRBJ1-6; v_gene: TRBV7-2; d_gene: NA; CDR3aa: CASSSTGRYNSPLHF
j_gene: TRBJ2-1; v_gene: TRBV19; d_gene: TRBD1; CDR3aa: CASSITPGQGKGEQFF
j_gene: TRBJ1-4; v_gene: TRBV18; d_gene: TRBD1; CDR3aa: CASSRGRNEKLFF
j_gene: TRBJ2-5; v_gene: TRBV15; d_gene: TRBD2; CDR3aa: CATSRVRGGRETQYF
j_gene: TRBJ2-1; v_gene: TRBV14; d_gene: NA; CDR3aa: CASSQVAGTTGFF
j_gene: TRBJ2-5; v_gene: TRBV18; d_gene: NA; CDR3aa: CASSPPGHQETQYF
j_gene: TRBJ1-1; v_gene: TRBV9; d_gene: NA; CDR3aa: CASSAQGRDTEAFF
j_gene: TRBJ2-7; v_gene: TRBV6-2/TRBV6-3; d_gene: NA; CDR3aa: CASSSLRQATSSYEQYF
j_gene: TRBJ2-5; v_gene: TRBV5-1; d_gene: TRBD1; CDR3aa: CASSATGPEETQYF
j_gene: TRBJ2-1; v_gene: TRBV7-3; d_gene: TRBD1; CDR3aa: CASMWTGGYNEQFF
j_gene: TRBJ2-7; v_gene: TRBV6-1; d_gene: NA; CDR3aa: CASSVHSGRSRAGFYEQYF
j_gene: TRBJ2-1; v_gene: TRBV7-6; d_gene: NA; CDR3aa: CASSITGLSYNEQFF
j_gene: TRBJ1-4; v_gene: TRBV2; d_gene: NA; CDR3aa: CASSDQGRVTNEKLFF
j_gene: TRBJ1-2; v_gene: TRBV3-1/TRBV3-2; d_gene: TRBD1; CDR3aa: CASSQGSGGAFEGYTF
j_gene: TRBJ2-1; v_gene: TRBV3-1/TRBV3-2; d_gene: NA; CDR3aa: CASSQEPGNEQFF
j_gene: TRBJ1-2; v_gene: TRBV5-5; d_gene: NA; CDR3aa: CASSSPLVGGYTF
j_gene: TRBJ1-1; v_gene: TRBV6-6; d_gene: NA; CDR3aa: CASTSWENTEAFF
j_gene: TRBJ1-2; v_gene: TRBV18; d_gene: TRBD1; CDR3aa: CASSPLNTGERSGYTF
j_gene: TRBJ2-7; v_gene: TRBV10-3; d_gene: NA; CDR3aa: CAIRPSGSDEQYF
j_gene: TRBJ1-1; v_gene: TRBV4-3; d_gene: NA; CDR3aa: CASSQAPQGNTEAFF
j_gene: TRBJ2-7; v_gene: TRBV2; d_gene: NA; CDR3aa: CASSGSYEQYF
j_gene: TRBJ2-1; v_gene: TRBV9; d_gene: NA; CDR3aa: CASSVGITVYKDNEQFF
j_gene: TRBJ1-1; v_gene: TRBV2; d_gene: TRBD1; CDR3aa: CASGQGLDEAFF
j_gene: TRBJ2-7; v_gene: TRBV7-2; d_gene: NA; CDR3aa: CASTASPGTGEQYF
j_gene: TRBJ2-7; v_gene: TRBV12-5; d_gene: TRBD2; CDR3aa: CASGWGGRVWTSGKGEQYF
j_gene: TRBJ2-2; v_gene: TRBV12-3/TRBV12-4; d_gene: NA; CDR3aa: CASSSGKELFF
j_gene: TRBJ2-7; v_gene: TRBV30; d_gene: NA; CDR3aa: CAWNKKSYEQYF
j_gene: TRBJ1-2; v_gene: TRBV27; d_gene: TRBD1; CDR3aa: CASSLRFTGGDYGYTF
j_gene: TRBJ2-2; v_gene: TRBV10-3; d_gene: NA; CDR3aa: CAISETTHTNTGELFF
j_gene: TRBJ2-2; v_gene: TRBV21-1; d_gene: NA; CDR3aa: CASSKSGLYTGELFF
j_gene: TRBJ2-5; v_gene: TRBV11-1; d_gene: NA; CDR3aa: CASSKIDRRETQYF
j_gene: TRBJ1-1; v_gene: TRBV5-1; d_gene: NA; CDR3aa: CASSFGDRGSTEAFF
j_gene: TRBJ1-2; v_gene: TRBV14; d_gene: NA; CDR3aa: CASSQFSQGYGYTF
j_gene: TRBJ2-7; v_gene: TRBV21-1; d_gene: NA; CDR3aa: CASRCAVYGTSGHTYEQYF
j_gene: TRBJ2-5; v_gene: TRBV19; d_gene: NA; CDR3aa: CASRREAQETQYF
j_gene: TRBJ1-4; v_gene: TRBV5-4; d_gene: NA; CDR3aa: CASSLGPQPPDYNEKLFF
j_gene: TRBJ1-2; v_gene: TRBV7-2; d_gene: TRBD1; CDR3aa: CASSLGAGGVYGYTF
j_gene: TRBJ2-5; v_gene: TRBV5-1; d_gene: NA; CDR3aa: CASSSGLGAGVEETQYF
j_gene: TRBJ1-4; v_gene: TRBV6-6; d_gene: NA; CDR3aa: CASSGSEKLFF
j_gene: TRBJ2-5; v_gene: TRBV7-7; d_gene: NA; CDR3aa: CASSLVRGTAQETQYF
j_gene: TRBJ1-5; v_gene: TRBV18; d_gene: NA; CDR3aa: CASSPTLALGQPQHF